These 8 T cell receptor beta chains were all obtained from the same sample, sequenced in a study of blood T cell repertoires in COVID-19. The repertoire was sequenced with immunoSEQ multiplex PCR; TCRdb's copy has only in-frame clones and lacks some. The repertoire includes roughly 420,000 clones, roughly 90% of them detected once, and about 0.89% sits in the top ten. Sequencing used PBMCs or T cells enriched from blood (not recorded which). All receptors derive from a woman aged 30 to 39 with acute COVID-19.

The chain combines TRBV5-1 with TRBJ2-5; possibly TRBD1 for D (6 bases). V was pared by 3 bases and J by 1 base, with 7 bases between. The germline CDR1 and CDR2 sequences are SGHRS and YFSETQ. The CDR3 contains 13 residues. The DNA of the CDR3 is TGCGCCAGCAGCTCACAGGGCCAAGAGACCCAGTACTTC. This translates into CASSSQGQETQYF.

The chain recombines TRBV7-2 with TRBJ1-2; TRBD1 matches 9 bases. The germline CDR1 and CDR2 sequences are SGHTA and FQGNSA. This CDR3 comprises 13 residues. V was pared by 5 bases and J by 8 bases, with 6 bases of the junction left unmatched. The CDR3 loop is CASSHGTGNGYTF. The CDR3 DNA is TGTGCCAGCAGCCACGGGACAGGGAACGGCTACACCTTC.

The genes are TRBV27 and TRBJ1-4, with a tentative D call TRBD1 (5 bases). The CDR3 runs to 18 residues. V gave up 4 bases and J gave up 1 base, with 19 bases separating them. Germline-derived CDR1 and CDR2 are MNHEY and SMNVEV (reference sequence). The CDR3 loop is CASSSTWGSLITNEKLFF. In DNA form, the CDR3 reads TGTGCCAGCAGTTCAACCTGGGGCAGCCTGATAACTAATGAAAAACTGTTTTTT.

The chain couples TRBV24-1 to TRBJ1-4, with TRBD1 matching over 8 bases. Per germline, CDR1 KGHDR and CDR2 SFDVKD. The CDR3 is 15 residues long. After removal of 4 bases from V and 8 bases from J, the junction contained 8 bases not matched to a gene. The CDR3 DNA reads as TGTGCCACCAGTGAAGGACAGGGCCTGAACGAAAAACTGTTTTTT. It is translated as CATSEGQGLNEKLFF.

This sequence joins TRBV6-5 and TRBJ1-2; maybe TRBD1 (6 bases). CDR1 is MNHEY and CDR2 is SVGAGI in the germline V gene. The V and J ends lost 6 bases and 4 bases respectively, with 15 bases between them. The CDR3 contains 14 residues. As DNA, the CDR3 is TGTGCCAGCAGCCCCCGGCAGGGGATCTATGGCTACACCTTC. Translated, it gives CASSPRQGIYGYTF.

The V gene is TRBV10-2, the J gene TRBJ1-1; D might be TRBD1 (6 bases). V lost 8 bases and J lost 1, with 8 bases in between. Germline V lookup: CDR1 WSHSY, CDR2 SAAADI. This CDR3 spans 12 amino acids. CDR3 protein: CASSGQNTEAFF. DNA for the CDR3: TGCGCCAGCTCGGGACAGAACACTGAAGCTTTCTTT.

The V call is TRBV7-2, the J call TRBJ2-2; a weak D match, TRBD1 (7 bases). This CDR3 is 13 amino acids long. Germline V gene data show CDR1 as SGHTA and CDR2 as FQGNSA. Trimming removed 8 bases at V and 6 bases at J, with 13 bases between. The CDR3 DNA reads TGTGCCAGCCGACAGGGAGGTGCCGGGGAGCTGTTTTTT. Translation gives CASRQGGAGELFF. Full variable domain (missing parts from reference TRBV7-2 and TRBJ2-2): GAGVSQSPSNKVTEKGKDVELRCDPISGHTALYWYRQSLGQGLEFLIYFQGNSAPDKSGLPSDRFSAERTGGSVSTLTIQRTQQEDSAVYLCASRQGGAGELFFGEGSRLTVL.

J is TRBJ1-5 and V is TRBV6-5; weak D call: TRBD1 (6 bases). CDR3 size: 13 residues. Germline CDR1 and CDR2: MNHEY and SVGAGI. V lost 7 bases to trimming and J lost 4 bases, with 11 bases between them. Here the CDR3 DNA reads TGTGCCAGCACCGGGACAAAAAATCAGCCCCAGCATTTT. As protein: CASTGTKNQPQHF.